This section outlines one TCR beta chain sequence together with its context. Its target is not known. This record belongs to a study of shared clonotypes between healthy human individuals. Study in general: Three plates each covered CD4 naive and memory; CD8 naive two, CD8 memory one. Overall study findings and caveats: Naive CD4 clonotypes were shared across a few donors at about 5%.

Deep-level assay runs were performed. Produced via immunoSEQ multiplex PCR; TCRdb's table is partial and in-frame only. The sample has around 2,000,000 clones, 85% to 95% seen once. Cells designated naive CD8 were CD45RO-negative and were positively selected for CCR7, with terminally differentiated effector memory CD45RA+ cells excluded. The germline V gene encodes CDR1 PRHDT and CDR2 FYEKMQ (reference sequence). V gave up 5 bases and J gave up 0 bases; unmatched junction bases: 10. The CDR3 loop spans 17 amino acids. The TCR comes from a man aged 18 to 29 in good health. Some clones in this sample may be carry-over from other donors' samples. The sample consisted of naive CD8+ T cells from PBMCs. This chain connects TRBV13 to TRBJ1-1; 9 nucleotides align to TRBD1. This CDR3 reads CASSPLGTGTMNTEAFF. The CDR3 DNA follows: TGTGCCAGCAGCCCCCTAGGGACAGGGACTATGAACACTGAAGCTTTCTTT.